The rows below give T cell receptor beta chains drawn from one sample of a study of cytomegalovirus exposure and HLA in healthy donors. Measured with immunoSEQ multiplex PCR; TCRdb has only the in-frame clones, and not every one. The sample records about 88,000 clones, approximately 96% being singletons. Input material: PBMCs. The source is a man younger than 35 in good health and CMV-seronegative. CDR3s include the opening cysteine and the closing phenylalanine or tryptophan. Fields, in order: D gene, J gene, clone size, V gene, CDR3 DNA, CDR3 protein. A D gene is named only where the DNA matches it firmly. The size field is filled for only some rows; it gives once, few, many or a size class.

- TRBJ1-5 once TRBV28 TGTGCCAGCAGTTTATTGACAGGAGTGGGTCAGCCCCAGCATTTT CASSLLTGVGQPQHF
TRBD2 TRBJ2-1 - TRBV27 TGTGCCAGCAGCCAAAGGGGACCGGGAGGAGGGAATGAGCAGTTCTTC CASSQRGPGGGNEQFF
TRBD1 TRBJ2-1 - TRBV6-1 TGTGCCAGTAAAACAGGGGGCAATGAGCAGTTCTTC CASKTGGNEQFF
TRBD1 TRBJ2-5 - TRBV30 TGTGCCTGGAGTATAAGGACAGGCCAAGAGACCCAGTACTTC CAWSIRTGQETQYF
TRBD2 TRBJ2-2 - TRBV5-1 TGCGCCAGCAGCTTAAGCGGGACGAACACCGGGGAGCTGTTTTTT CASSLSGTNTGELFF
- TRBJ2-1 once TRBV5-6 TGTGCCAGCAGCTTGGTACAGGAGCAGTTCTTC CASSLVQEQFF
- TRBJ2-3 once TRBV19 TGTGCCAGTAGTATAGGACGGGACACAGATACGCAGTATTTT CASSIGRDTDTQYF
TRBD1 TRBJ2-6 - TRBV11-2 TGTGCCAGCAGCTCGGGACAGGGGGTCCCTGGGGCCAACGTCCTGACTTTC CASSSGQGVPGANVLTF
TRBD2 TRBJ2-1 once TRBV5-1 TGCGCCAGCAGCCTAATGACTAGCGGGAGCAATGAGCAGTTCTTC CASSLMTSGSNEQFF
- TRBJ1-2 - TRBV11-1 TGTGCCAGCAGCTTATCACAGGGTGTTGGCTACACCTTC CASSLSQGVGYTF
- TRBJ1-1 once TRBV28 TGTGCCAGCAGTCCCCCCCGGGTAGGCACTGAAGCTTTCTTT CASSPPRVGTEAFF
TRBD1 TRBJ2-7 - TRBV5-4 TGTGCCAGCAGCGCGGACAGGGGGGGATACGAGCAGTACTTC CASSADRGGYEQYF
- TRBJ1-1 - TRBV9 TGTGCCAGCAGCGTTGCGCCGGGACAAAGGATCCCGAACACTGAAGCTTTCTTT CASSVAPGQRIPNTEAFF
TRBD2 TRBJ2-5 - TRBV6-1 TGTGCCAGCAGTGAAATTCTTCCTAGCGGGAGGGAGACCCAGTACTTC CASSEILPSGRETQYF
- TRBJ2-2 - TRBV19 TGTGCCAGTAGTATCCCCAGGGCCGGCACCGGGGAGCTGTTTTTT CASSIPRAGTGELFF
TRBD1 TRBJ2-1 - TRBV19 TGTGCCAGTCAAACAGGGGGCGTGCGGTACAATGAGCAGTTCTTC CASQTGGVRYNEQFF
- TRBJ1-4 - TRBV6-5 TGTGCCAGCAGTTACTCCGGGGGGAATGAAAAACTGTTTTTT CASSYSGGNEKLFF
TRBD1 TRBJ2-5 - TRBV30 TGTGCCTGGAGTAATAGACAGGGGTTAGAGACCCAGTACTTC CAWSNRQGLETQYF
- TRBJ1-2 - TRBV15 TGTGCCACCAGCAGAGCAGGGGGCTACACCTTC CATSRAGGYTF
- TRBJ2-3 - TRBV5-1 TGCGCCAGCAGCTTAGGACAGTTTGGTGATACGCAGTATTTT CASSLGQFGDTQYF
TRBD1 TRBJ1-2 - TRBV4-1 TGCGCCAGCAGCCATGGACAGGGAGCTAACTATGGCTACACCTTC CASSHGQGANYGYTF
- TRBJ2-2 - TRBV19 TGTGCCAGTAGTCCATCCAGGGGCCAGCCCGGGGAGCTGTTTTTT CASSPSRGQPGELFF
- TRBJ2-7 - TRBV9 TGTGCCAGGTGGGGGGACTCCTACGAGCAGTACTTC CARWGDSYEQYF
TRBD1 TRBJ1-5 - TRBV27 TGTGCCACCAGGACAGGGGGGTCCGATCAGCCCCAGCATTTT CATRTGGSDQPQHF
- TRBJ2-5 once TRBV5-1 TGCGCCAGCAGCTTGAATACAGGGACCGGGGAGACCCAGTACTTC CASSLNTGTGETQYF
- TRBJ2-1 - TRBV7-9 TGTGCCAGCAGCTCCGTAGCCCACAATGAGCAGTTCTTC CASSSVAHNEQFF
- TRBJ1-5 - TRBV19 TGTGCCACCAGCGACAGAATCAGGAATCAGCCCCAGCATTTT CATSDRIRNQPQHF
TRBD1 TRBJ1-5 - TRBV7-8 TGTGCCAGCAGCCCGAGTCCCGGGACAGGAGGTCAGCCCCAGCATTTT CASSPSPGTGGQPQHF
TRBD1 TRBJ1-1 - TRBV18 TGTGCCAGCTCACCACCTAGGACAGGGACTATGAACACTGAAGCTTTCTTT CASSPPRTGTMNTEAFF
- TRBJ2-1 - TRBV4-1 TGCGCCAGCAGCCCCGGCTACAATGAGCAGTTCTTC CASSPGYNEQFF
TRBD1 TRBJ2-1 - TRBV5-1 TGCGCCAGCAGCTTGGGCCACCAGGGGGACAATGAGCAGTTCTTC CASSLGHQGDNEQFF
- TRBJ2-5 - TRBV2 TGTGCCAGCAGTGAATCGTTGAGCACCTTAGAGACCCAGTACTTC CASSESLSTLETQYF
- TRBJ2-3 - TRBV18 TGTGCCAGCTCACCAGCCGGGGTTAGCACAGATACGCAGTATTTT CASSPAGVSTDTQYF
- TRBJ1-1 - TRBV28 TGTGCCAGCAGTTCGTATACAGGGAATGCTGAAGCTTTCTTT CASSSYTGNAEAFF
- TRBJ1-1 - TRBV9 TGTGCCAGCAGCGGAGCTGGACACACATCGCGGCCTGAAGCTTTCTTT CASSGAGHTSRPEAFF
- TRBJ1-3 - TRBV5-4 TGTGCCAGCAGCTTAGGGTTGCGGGGATCAGGCTCTGGAAACACCATATATTTT CASSLGLRGSGSGNTIYF
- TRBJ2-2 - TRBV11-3 TGTGCCAGCAGCTTACACACCACAGGTCTCGTCACCGGGGAGCTGTTTTTT CASSLHTTGLVTGELFF
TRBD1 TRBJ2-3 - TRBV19 TGTGCCACTACCGACAGGGTTGATACGCAGTATTTT CATTDRVDTQYF
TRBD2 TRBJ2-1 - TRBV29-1 TGCAGCGTTGGCGGGAGGGGTTCCTACAATGAGCAGTTCTTC CSVGGRGSYNEQFF
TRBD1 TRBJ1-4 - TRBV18 TGTGCCAGCTCACCAGGGACAGGGGGTGAAAAACTGTTTTTT CASSPGTGGEKLFF
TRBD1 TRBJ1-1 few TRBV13 TGTGCCAGCAGCTTAGGCGTTTTGGGACAGAGGAACACTGAAGCTTTCTTT CASSLGVLGQRNTEAFF
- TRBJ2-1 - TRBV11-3 TGTGCCAGCAGCTTAGATCCGTACAATGAGCAGTTCTTC CASSLDPYNEQFF
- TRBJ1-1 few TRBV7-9 TGTGCCAGCAGCCCGACGCTAGGGGACTTGAGGGCTTTCTTT CASSPTLGDLRAFF
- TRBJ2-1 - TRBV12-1 TGTGCCAGCAGCTTTGGACAGGGCAAGGCGGATGAGCAGTTCTTC CASSFGQGKADEQFF
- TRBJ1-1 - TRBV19 TGTGCCAGTAGTCTTTCGGGGTGGGAGGTGAACACTGAAGCTTTCTTT CASSLSGWEVNTEAFF
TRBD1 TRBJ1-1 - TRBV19 TGTGCCAGTAGTAAGGGACAGGGGGCGACTGAAGCTTTCTTT CASSKGQGATEAFF